These T cell receptor beta chains were read from a single sample in a study of CD8 T cells in Susac syndrome. TCRdb reprocessed the immunoSEQ multiplex PCR reads with MiXCR, giving one entry per CDR3 protein. Of roughly 200,000 distinct CDR3 sequences listed, about 95% are singletons. The specimen sequenced was CD4+ T cells from PBMCs. Source of these receptors: a human donor in good health. CDR3s include the opening cysteine and the closing phenylalanine or tryptophan. The D gene is left open where the match is weak. The size entry is marked missing in some rows and otherwise reads once, few, many or a size class.

v_gene,len,j_gene,abundance,d_gene,CDR3aa,CDR3nt
TRBV20-1,11,TRBJ2-3,.,.,CSARDGGPGYF,TGCAGTGCTAGAGATGGAGGGCCCGGGTATTTT
TRBV6-5,13,TRBJ2-7,.,.,CASSYSNLQGLDF,TGTGCCAGCAGTTACTCGAATCTCCAGGGACTTGACTTC
TRBV30,12,TRBJ1-2,.,.,CAWSVLRKGYTF,TGTGCCTGGAGTGTATTGCGAAAGGGCTACACCTTC
TRBV27,15,TRBJ2-3,.,TRBD1,CASSLMGQPTDTQYF,TGTGCCAGCAGTTTAATGGGACAGCCCACAGATACGCAGTATTTT
TRBV5-1,13,TRBJ1-2,.,.,CASSYRPGAGYTF,TGCGCCAGCAGCTATAGACCCGGGGCTGGCTACACCTTC
TRBV20-1,17,TRBJ2-1,.,TRBD2,CSGFPTSGSLSYNEQFF,TGCAGTGGGTTTCCGACTAGCGGGAGTTTGAGCTACAATGAGCAGTTCTTC
TRBV5-4,15,TRBJ2-3,.,.,CASSFQVMSTDTQYF,TGTGCCAGCAGCTTCCAGGTCATGAGCACAGATACGCAGTATTTT
TRBV5-1,14,TRBJ2-3,.,.,CASSSPGRTDTQYF,TGCGCCAGCAGCTCACCGGGCCGCACAGATACGCAGTATTTT
TRBV5-1,15,TRBJ1-3,.,.,CASSLNLGQQATIYF,TGCGCCAGCAGCTTGAATCTAGGACAGCAAGCTACCATATATTTT
TRBV20-1,18,TRBJ2-1,.,TRBD2,CSARDRSATSGRYNEQFF,TGCAGTGCTAGAGATCGTTCCGCGACTAGCGGGAGGTACAATGAGCAGTTCTTC
TRBV28,11,TRBJ1-1,.,.,CASSVGLWAFF,TGTGCCAGCAGCGTGGGCCTTTGGGCTTTCTTT
TRBV24-1,17,TRBJ2-3,.,TRBD2,CATSDSILAGGLDTQYF,TGTGCCACCAGTGATTCGATACTAGCGGGAGGATTAGATACGCAGTATTTT
TRBV27,15,TRBJ2-3,.,TRBD2,CASRGLAFNTDTQYF,TGTGCCAGCCGGGGACTAGCGTTCAACACAGATACGCAGTATTTT
TRBV18,16,TRBJ2-2,.,.,CASSPSGGADTGELFF,TGTGCCAGCTCACCGTCTGGGGGAGCCGACACCGGGGAGCTGTTTTTT
TRBV5-6,12,TRBJ2-1,.,.,CASSSDVNEQFF,TGTGCCAGCAGCTCCGATGTCAATGAGCAGTTCTTC
TRBV5-1,15,TRBJ2-7,.,TRBD2,CASSGTSGRGREQYF,TGCGCCAGCAGCGGGACTAGCGGGAGAGGTCGCGAGCAGTACTTC
TRBV30,16,TRBJ2-3,.,.,CAWITFTGLGTDTQYF,TGTGCCTGGATTACCTTTACAGGGTTGGGCACAGATACGCAGTATTTT
TRBV29-1,13,TRBJ1-1,few,.,CSVERKMNTEAFF,TGCAGCGTTGAGAGGAAAATGAACACTGAAGCTTTCTTT
TRBV20-1,15,TRBJ1-5,.,.,CSARAGSRGNQPQHF,TGCAGTGCTAGAGCAGGTAGTCGTGGCAATCAGCCCCAGCATTTT
TRBV20-1,14,TRBJ2-7,.,.,CSAALAREVYEQYF,TGCAGTGCAGCACTAGCACGAGAGGTATACGAGCAGTACTTC
TRBV29-1,13,TRBJ2-1,.,TRBD1,CSVDTGGANEQFF,TGCAGCGTTGATACAGGGGGCGCGAATGAGCAGTTCTTC
TRBV20-1,12,TRBJ2-7,.,TRBD2,CSARGEGREQYF,TGCAGTGCTAGGGGGGAGGGGCGGGAGCAGTACTTC
TRBV3-1,17,TRBJ2-5,.,TRBD2,CASSRGLAGGHQETQYF,TGTGCCAGCAGCCGAGGACTAGCGGGAGGACATCAAGAGACCCAGTACTTC
TRBV9,16,TRBJ1-2,.,.,CASSAPGNEGAYGYTF,TGTGCCAGCAGCGCCCCCGGGAACGAGGGCGCCTATGGCTACACCTTC
TRBV12-3/TRBV12-4,11,TRBJ2-1,.,.,CASSFLREQFF,TGTGCCAGCAGTTTTCTGCGGGAGCAGTTCTTC
TRBV29-1,14,TRBJ2-3,.,.,CSAGGTASTDTQYF,TGCAGCGCTGGGGGGACAGCTAGCACAGATACGCAGTATTTT
TRBV30,12,TRBJ2-1,.,.,CAWSISANEQFF,TGTGCCTGGAGTATAAGCGCCAATGAGCAGTTCTTC
TRBV18,13,TRBJ2-1,.,TRBD1,CASSPLGGGEQFF,TGTGCCAGCTCACCGTTAGGGGGCGGTGAGCAGTTCTTC
TRBV5-4,18,TRBJ2-4,.,TRBD2,CASSSGPGLAGAADIQYF,TGTGCCAGCAGCAGCGGACCGGGACTAGCGGGAGCGGCGGACATTCAGTACTTC
TRBV4-3,14,TRBJ1-2,.,.,CASSPRHSNYGYTF,TGCGCCAGCAGCCCGCGACATTCCAACTATGGCTACACCTTC
TRBV3-1,14,TRBJ2-7,.,.,CASSQVSGPYEQYF,TGTGCCAGCAGCCAAGTCAGCGGACCCTACGAGCAGTACTTC
TRBV2,14,TRBJ1-2,.,.,CASSRALTNYGYTF,TGTGCCAGCAGTCGGGCTTTGACTAACTATGGCTACACCTTC
TRBV5-4,13,TRBJ2-2,.,.,CASSLDGTGELFF,TGTGCCAGCAGCTTGGATGGCACCGGGGAGCTGTTTTTT
TRBV4-2,13,TRBJ2-3,once,.,CASSQDHRDTQYF,TGTGCCAGCAGCCAAGATCATAGAGATACGCAGTATTTT
TRBV29-1,13,TRBJ2-7,.,.,CSVNRGNSYEQYF,TGCAGCGTCAACCGGGGCAACTCCTACGAGCAGTACTTC
TRBV9,14,TRBJ2-1,.,.,CASSVAGYSNEQFF,TGTGCCAGCAGCGTAGCTGGTTACAGCAATGAGCAGTTCTTC
TRBV4-3,16,TRBJ2-2,.,TRBD1,CASSQDPRGHTGELFF,TGCGCCAGCAGCCAAGATCCCAGGGGGCACACCGGGGAGCTGTTTTTT
TRBV5-1,16,TRBJ2-2,.,TRBD2,CASTQMTSGNTGELFF,TGCGCCAGCACCCAAATGACTAGCGGGAACACCGGGGAGCTGTTTTTT
TRBV2,14,TRBJ2-1,.,.,CASSTGSSYNEQFF,TGTGCCAGCAGTACAGGGAGCTCCTACAATGAGCAGTTCTTC
TRBV20-1,15,TRBJ2-7,once,.,CSASWTPSRSYEQYF,TGCAGTGCTAGCTGGACGCCCAGCCGTTCCTACGAGCAGTACTTC
TRBV4-2,14,TRBJ1-2,.,.,CASSYRPPGSGYTF,TGTGCCAGCAGCTATCGGCCTCCGGGCTCTGGCTACACCTTC
TRBV12-5,12,TRBJ2-1,.,TRBD1,CASGMDRSEQFF,TGTGCTAGTGGTATGGACAGGAGCGAGCAGTTCTTC
TRBV29-1,16,TRBJ2-2,.,TRBD1,CSVGLSGQVNTGELFF,TGCAGCGTTGGCTTATCGGGACAGGTGAACACCGGGGAGCTGTTTTTT
TRBV3-1,15,TRBJ2-7,.,.,CASSQSGTALYEQYF,TGTGCCAGCAGCCAATCCGGGACCGCACTTTACGAGCAGTACTTC
TRBV28,16,TRBJ2-1,.,TRBD2,CASSLASGSSYNEQFF,TGTGCCAGCAGTTTGGCTAGCGGGAGCTCCTACAATGAGCAGTTCTTC
TRBV7-8,15,TRBJ2-1,.,TRBD2,CASSLGGSTYNEQFF,TGTGCCAGCAGCTTGGGCGGGAGCACCTACAATGAGCAGTTCTTC
TRBV4-3,13,TRBJ1-3,.,.,CASSPRRGTTIYF,TGCGCCAGCAGCCCACGGAGGGGAACTACCATATATTTT
TRBV4-3,15,TRBJ2-7,.,TRBD2,CASSQGGLAVYEQYF,TGCGCCAGCAGCCAAGGCGGACTAGCAGTCTACGAGCAGTACTTC
TRBV7-9,14,TRBJ1-2,once,.,CASSTHPGLYGYTF,TGTGCCAGCAGCACACATCCAGGGCTCTATGGCTACACCTTC
TRBV29-1,11,TRBJ2-1,.,.,CSVELADEQFF,TGCAGCGTTGAATTAGCGGATGAGCAGTTCTTC
TRBV27,15,TRBJ2-1,.,TRBD2,CASSFGGAFLNEQFF,TGTGCCAGCAGTTTCGGGGGGGCGTTTTTGAATGAGCAGTTCTTC
TRBV30,13,TRBJ1-1,.,.,CACLSDMNTEAFF,TGTGCCTGCCTTTCAGACATGAACACTGAAGCTTTCTTT
TRBV5-1,15,TRBJ2-7,.,TRBD2,CASSDDSGKFYEQYF,TGCGCCAGCAGCGACGATAGCGGGAAGTTTTACGAGCAGTACTTC
TRBV3-1,14,TRBJ1-4,once,.,CASSQQGSGEKLFF,TGTGCCAGCAGCCAACAGGGATCTGGGGAAAAACTGTTTTTT
TRBV6-2/TRBV6-3,15,TRBJ2-5,.,TRBD1,CASTSAGGGEETQYF,TGTGCCAGCACCTCGGCAGGGGGCGGAGAGGAGACCCAGTACTTC
TRBV14,13,TRBJ2-7,.,.,CASSQDALREQYF,TGTGCCAGCAGCCAAGATGCCCTACGCGAGCAGTACTTC
TRBV4-3,14,TRBJ2-1,.,.,CASSQAGSVNEQFF,TGCGCCAGCAGCCAAGCGGGCAGCGTAAATGAGCAGTTCTTC